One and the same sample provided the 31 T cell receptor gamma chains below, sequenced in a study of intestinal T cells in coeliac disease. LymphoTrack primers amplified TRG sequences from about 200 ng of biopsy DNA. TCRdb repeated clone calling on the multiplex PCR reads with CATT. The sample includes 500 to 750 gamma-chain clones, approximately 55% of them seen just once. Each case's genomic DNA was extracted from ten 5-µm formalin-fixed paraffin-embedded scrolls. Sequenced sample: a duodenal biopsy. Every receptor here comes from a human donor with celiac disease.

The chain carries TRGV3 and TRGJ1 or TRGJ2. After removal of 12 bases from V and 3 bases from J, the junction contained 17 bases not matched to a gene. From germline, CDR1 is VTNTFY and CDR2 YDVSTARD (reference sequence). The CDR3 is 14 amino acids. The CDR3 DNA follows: TGTGCCGACCTGGGACAGGGGGGTTATTATAAGAAACTCTTT. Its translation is CADLGQGGYYKKLF.

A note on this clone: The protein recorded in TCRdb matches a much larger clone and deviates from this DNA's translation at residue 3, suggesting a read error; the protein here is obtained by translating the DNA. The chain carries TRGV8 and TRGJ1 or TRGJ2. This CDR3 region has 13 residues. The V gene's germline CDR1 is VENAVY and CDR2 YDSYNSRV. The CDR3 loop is CAIWDIRYYKKLF. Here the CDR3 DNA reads TGTGCCATCTGGGATATAAGGTATTATAAGAAACTCTTT.

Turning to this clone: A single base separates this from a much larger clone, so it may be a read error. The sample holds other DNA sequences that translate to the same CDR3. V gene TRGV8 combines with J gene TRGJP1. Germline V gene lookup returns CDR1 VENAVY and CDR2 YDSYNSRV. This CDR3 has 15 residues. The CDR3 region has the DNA TGTGCCACCTGGGATGAGAGGCCCACTGGTTGGTTCAAGATCTTT. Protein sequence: CATWDERPTGWFKIF.

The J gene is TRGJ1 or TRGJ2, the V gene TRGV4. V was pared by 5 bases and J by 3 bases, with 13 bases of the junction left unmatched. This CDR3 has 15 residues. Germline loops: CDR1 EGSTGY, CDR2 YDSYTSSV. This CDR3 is CATWVLSQSYYKKLF. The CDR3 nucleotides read TGTGCCACCTGGGTTCTATCTCAGAGTTATTATAAGAAACTCTTT.

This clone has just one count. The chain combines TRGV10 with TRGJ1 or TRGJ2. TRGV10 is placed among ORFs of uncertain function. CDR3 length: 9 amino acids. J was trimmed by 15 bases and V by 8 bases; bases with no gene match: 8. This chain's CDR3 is CAAWDYLLF. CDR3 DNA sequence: TGTGCTGCGTGGGATTATTTACTCTTT.

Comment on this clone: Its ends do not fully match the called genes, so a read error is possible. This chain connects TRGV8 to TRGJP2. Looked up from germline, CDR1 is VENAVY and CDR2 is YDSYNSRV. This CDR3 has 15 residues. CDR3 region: CASWVLISSDWIKTF. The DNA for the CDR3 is TGTGCCTCCTGGGTGCTCATTAGTAGTGATTGGATCAAGACGTTT.

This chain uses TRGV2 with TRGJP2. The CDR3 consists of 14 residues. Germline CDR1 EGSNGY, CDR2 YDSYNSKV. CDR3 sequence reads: CAPGRAGSDWIKTF. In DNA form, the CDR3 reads TGTGCACCTGGGAGGGCGGGGAGTGATTGGATCAAGACGTTT.

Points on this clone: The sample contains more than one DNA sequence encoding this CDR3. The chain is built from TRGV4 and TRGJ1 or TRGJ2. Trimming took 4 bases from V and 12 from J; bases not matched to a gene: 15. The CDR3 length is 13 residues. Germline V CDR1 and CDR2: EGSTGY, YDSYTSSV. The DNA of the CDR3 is TGTGCCACCTGGGACAGGTGGGGGATAAGGAAACTCTTT. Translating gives CATWDRWGIRKLF.

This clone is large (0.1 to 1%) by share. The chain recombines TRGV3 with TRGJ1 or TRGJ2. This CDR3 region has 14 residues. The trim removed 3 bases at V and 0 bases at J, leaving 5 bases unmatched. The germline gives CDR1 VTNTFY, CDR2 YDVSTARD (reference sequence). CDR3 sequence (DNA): TGTGCCACCTGGGACGGGGAGAATTATTATAAGAAACTCTTT. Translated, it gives CATWDGENYYKKLF.

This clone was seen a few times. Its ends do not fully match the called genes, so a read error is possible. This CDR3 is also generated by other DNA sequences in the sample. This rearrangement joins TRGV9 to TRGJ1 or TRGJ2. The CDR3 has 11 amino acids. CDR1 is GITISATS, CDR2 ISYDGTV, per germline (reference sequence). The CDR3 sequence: CASLSIYKKLF. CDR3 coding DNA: TGTGCCTCCCTGAGTATCTATAAGAAACTCTTC.

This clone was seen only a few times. CDR3 nucleotide sequence: TGTGCCACCGTATCGGTAGTTTATTATAAGAAACTCTTT. Amino acid sequence: CATVSVVYYKKLF. The chain joins TRGV8 to TRGJ1 or TRGJ2. This CDR3 has 13 amino acids. The germline gives CDR1 VENAVY, CDR2 YDSYNSRV. The V gene end was trimmed by 9 bases and the J gene end by 3 bases; junction bases not matched to a gene: 11.

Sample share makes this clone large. The CDR3 protein is CATGWIKTF. CDR3 nucleotide sequence: TGTGCCACCGGGTGGATCAAGACGTTT. This chain links TRGV8 with TRGJP2. Germline loops: CDR1 VENAVY, CDR2 YDSYNSRV. The V gene end was trimmed by 9 bases and the J gene end by 11 bases; junction bases not matched to a gene: 3. This CDR3 region has 9 residues.

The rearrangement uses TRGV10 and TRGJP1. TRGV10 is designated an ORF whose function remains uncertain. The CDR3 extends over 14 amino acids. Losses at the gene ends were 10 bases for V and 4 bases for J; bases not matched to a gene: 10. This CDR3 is CAASVPHTGWFKIF. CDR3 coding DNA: TGTGCTGCGTCGGTGCCTCACACTGGTTGGTTCAAGATATTT.

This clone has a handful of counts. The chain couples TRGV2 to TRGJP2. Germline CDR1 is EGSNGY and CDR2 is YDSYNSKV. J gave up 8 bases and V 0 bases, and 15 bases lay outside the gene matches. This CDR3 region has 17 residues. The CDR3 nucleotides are TGTGCCACCTGGGACGGGTGCCGGGGGTCTGGGGATTGGATCAAGACGTTT. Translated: CATWDGCRGSGDWIKTF.

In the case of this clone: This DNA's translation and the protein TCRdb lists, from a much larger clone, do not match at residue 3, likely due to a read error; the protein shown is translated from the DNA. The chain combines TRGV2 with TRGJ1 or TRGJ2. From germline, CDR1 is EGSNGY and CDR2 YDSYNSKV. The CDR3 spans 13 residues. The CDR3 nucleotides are TGTGCCGCCTGGGACGGGCTCGTCGATAAGAAACTCTTT. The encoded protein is CAAWDGLVDKKLF.

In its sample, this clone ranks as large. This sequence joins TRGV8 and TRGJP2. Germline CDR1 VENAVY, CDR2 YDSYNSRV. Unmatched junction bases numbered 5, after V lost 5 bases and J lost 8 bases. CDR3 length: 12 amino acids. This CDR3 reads CATWALDWIKTF. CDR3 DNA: TGTGCCACCTGGGCCCTCGATTGGATCAAGACGTTT.

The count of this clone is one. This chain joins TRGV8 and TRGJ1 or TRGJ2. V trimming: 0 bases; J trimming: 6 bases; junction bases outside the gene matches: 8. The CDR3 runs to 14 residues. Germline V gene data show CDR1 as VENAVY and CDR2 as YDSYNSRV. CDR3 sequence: CATWDRPVGYKKLF. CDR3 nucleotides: TGTGCCACCTGGGATAGGCCGGTGGGTTATAAGAAACTCTTT.

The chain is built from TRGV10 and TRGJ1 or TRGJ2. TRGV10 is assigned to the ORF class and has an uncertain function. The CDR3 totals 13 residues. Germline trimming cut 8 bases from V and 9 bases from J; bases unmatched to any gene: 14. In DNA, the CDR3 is TGTGCTGCGTGGGGGGGGGGGCATAGTAAGAAACTCTTT. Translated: CAAWGGGHSKKLF.

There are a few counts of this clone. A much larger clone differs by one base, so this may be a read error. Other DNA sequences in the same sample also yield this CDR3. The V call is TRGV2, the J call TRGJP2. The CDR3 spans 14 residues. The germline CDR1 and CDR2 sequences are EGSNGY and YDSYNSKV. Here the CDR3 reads CATWDGPSDWIKTF. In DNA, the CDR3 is TGTGCCACCTGGGACGGGCCTAGTGATTGGATCAAGACGTTC.

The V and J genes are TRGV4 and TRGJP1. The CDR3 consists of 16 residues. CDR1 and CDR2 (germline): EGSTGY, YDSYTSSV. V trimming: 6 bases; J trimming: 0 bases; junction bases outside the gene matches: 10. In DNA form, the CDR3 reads TGTGCCACCTGGATAACGGGGTATACCACTGGTTGGTTCAAGATATTT. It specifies CATWITGYTTGWFKIF.

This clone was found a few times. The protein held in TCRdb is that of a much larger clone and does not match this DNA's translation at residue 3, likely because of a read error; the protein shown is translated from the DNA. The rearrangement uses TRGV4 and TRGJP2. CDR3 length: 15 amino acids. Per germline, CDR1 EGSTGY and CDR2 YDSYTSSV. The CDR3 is CAAWDAPRTGWIKTF. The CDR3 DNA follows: TGTGCCGCCTGGGACGCGCCCCGTACGGGTTGGATCAAGACGTTT.

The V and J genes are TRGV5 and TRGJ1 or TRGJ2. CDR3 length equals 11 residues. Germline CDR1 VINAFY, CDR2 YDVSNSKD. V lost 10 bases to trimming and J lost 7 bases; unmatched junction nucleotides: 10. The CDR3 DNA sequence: TGTGCCACACTGGAGGGGTATAAGAAACTCTTT. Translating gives CATLEGYKKLF.

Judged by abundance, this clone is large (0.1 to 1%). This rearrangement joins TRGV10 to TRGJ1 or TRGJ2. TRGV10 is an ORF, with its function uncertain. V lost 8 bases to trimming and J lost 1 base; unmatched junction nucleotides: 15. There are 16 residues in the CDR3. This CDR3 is CAAWDYFPDNYYKKLF. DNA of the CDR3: TGTGCTGCGTGGGATTATTTTCCCGATAATTATTATAAGAAACTCTTT.

Written as DNA, the CDR3 is TGTGCCAGCCTGGGAGGGGGGGCGAATTATTATAAGAAACTCTTT. This translates into CASLGGGANYYKKLF. The rearrangement uses TRGV2 and TRGJ1 or TRGJ2. The CDR3 sequence is 15 residues long. In germline, CDR1 is EGSNGY, CDR2 YDSYNSKV. V lost 11 bases to trimming and J lost 0 bases; unmatched junction nucleotides: 16.

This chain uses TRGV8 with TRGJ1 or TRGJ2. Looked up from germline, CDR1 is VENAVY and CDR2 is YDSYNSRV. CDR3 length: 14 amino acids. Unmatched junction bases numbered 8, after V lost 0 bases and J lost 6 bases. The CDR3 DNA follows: TGTGCCACCTGGGATAGGCGGTGGGTTTATAAGAAACTCTTT. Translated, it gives CATWDRRWVYKKLF.

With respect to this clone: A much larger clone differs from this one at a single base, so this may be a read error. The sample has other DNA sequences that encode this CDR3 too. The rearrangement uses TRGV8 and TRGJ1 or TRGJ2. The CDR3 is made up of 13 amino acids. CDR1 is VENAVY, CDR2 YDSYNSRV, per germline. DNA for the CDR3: TGTGCCACCTGGGATAGAGGGAATTATAAGAAACTCTTC. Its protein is CATWDRGNYKKLF.

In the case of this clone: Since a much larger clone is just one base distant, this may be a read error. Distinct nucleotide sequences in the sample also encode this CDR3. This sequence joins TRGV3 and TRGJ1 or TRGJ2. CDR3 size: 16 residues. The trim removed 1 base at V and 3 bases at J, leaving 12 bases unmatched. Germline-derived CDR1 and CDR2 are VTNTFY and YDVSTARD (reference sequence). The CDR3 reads CATWDRRASLYYKKLF. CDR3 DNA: TGTGCCACCTGGGACAGACGGGCTTCCCTTTATTATAAGAAACTCTTT.

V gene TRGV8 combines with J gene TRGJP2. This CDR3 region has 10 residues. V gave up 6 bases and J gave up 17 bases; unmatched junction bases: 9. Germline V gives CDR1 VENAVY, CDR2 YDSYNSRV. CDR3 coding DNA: TGTGCCACCTGGAAAAACTTGAAGACGTTT. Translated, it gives CATWKNLKTF.

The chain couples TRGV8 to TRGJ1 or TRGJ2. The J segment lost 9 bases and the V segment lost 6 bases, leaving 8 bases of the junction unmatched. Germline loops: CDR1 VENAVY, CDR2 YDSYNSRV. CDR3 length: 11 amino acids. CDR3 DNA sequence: TGTGCCACCTGGATAAGGGGTAAGAAACTCTTT. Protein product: CATWIRGKKLF.

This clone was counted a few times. CDR3 protein: CAPGRWFKIF. CDR3 nucleotides: TGTGCACCTGGCCGTTGGTTCAAGATATTT. The rearrangement joins TRGV8 to TRGJP1. The germline V gene encodes CDR1 VENAVY and CDR2 YDSYNSRV. CDR3 size: 10 residues.

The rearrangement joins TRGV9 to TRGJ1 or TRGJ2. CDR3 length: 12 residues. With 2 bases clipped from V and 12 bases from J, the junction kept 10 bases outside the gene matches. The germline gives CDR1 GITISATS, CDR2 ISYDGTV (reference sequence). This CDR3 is CALWEARGGKLF. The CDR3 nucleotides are TGTGCCTTGTGGGAGGCCCGTGGGGGGAAACTCTTT.